What follows are 20 T cell receptor beta chains derived from one specimen sequenced in a study of CD8 T cells in Susac syndrome. Random hexamers primed reverse transcription of about 0.5 to 1 ug RNA. TCRdb analysed the immunoSEQ multiplex PCR reads with MiXCR anew, one entry per CDR3 protein. The data contain over 150,000 distinct CDR3 sequences, approximately 93% of them singletons. The material sequenced was CD4+ T cells from PBMCs. All receptors derive from a human donor with multiple sclerosis.

J is TRBJ2-2 and V is TRBV9, with D unresolved. The CDR3 is made up of 14 amino acids. Germline CDR1 reads SGDLS; CDR2 reads YYNGEE. The V and J ends lost 4 bases and 7 bases respectively, with 14 bases between them. The CDR3 loop is CASSFTPSGGELFF. The CDR3 nucleotides read TGTGCCAGCAGCTTCACTCCCTCGGGCGGGGAGCTGTTTTTT.

The chain employs TRBV29-1 and TRBJ1-1, with TRBD1 matching 7 bases. CDR3 length equals 14 residues. The germline CDR1 and CDR2 sequences are SQVTM and ANQGSEA. The CDR3 bases are TGCGCCGCCCGCCTACAGGGGATGAACACTGAAGCTTTCTTT. Residues: CAARLQGMNTEAFF.

The chain carries TRBV30 and TRBJ2-7, with a tentative D call TRBD1 (6 bases). From germline, CDR1 is GTSNPN and CDR2 SVGIG (reference sequence). Trimming stripped 5 bases from V and 2 bases from J, with 13 bases between. The CDR3 is 13 amino acids. CDR3 region: CAWAGTPAYEQYF. The CDR3 bases are TGTGCCTGGGCCGGGACACCCGCCTACGAGCAGTACTTC.

The chain joins TRBV5-4 to TRBJ2-5; no firm D call. The germline CDR1 and CDR2 sequences are SGHNT and YYREEE (reference sequence). The V end lost 3 bases, the J end lost 2 bases, and 17 bases lay between the germline ends. The CDR3 extends over 16 amino acids. The CDR3 sequence is CASSSGVGRSQETQYF. CDR3 nucleotide sequence: TGTGCCAGCAGCTCCGGAGTTGGACGGTCTCAAGAGACCCAGTACTTC.

J is TRBJ2-3 and V is TRBV5-1, with D possibly being TRBD2 (6 bases). V shed 0 bases and J shed 3 bases, with 11 bases lying between them. This CDR3 spans 15 amino acids. CDR1 and CDR2 from the germline V gene are SGHRS and YFSETQ. Here the CDR3 DNA reads TGCGCCAGCAGCTTGGGCCTAGCGAGGACAGATACGCAGTATTTT. This translates into CASSLGLARTDTQYF.

The rearrangement uses TRBV12-3 or TRBV12-4 and TRBJ2-6; TRBD1 matches 10 bases. After removal of 5 bases from V and 2 bases from J, the junction contained 15 bases not matched to a gene. This CDR3 has 20 amino acids. CDR3 in amino acids: CASSNRDRGTTGTGANVLTF. The CDR3 coding sequence is TGTGCCAGCAGTAACCGGGACAGGGGTACCACAGGAACTGGGGCCAACGTCCTGACTTTC.

The gene calls are TRBV19 and TRBJ2-3, with TRBD2 matching 12 bases. Germline V gene data show CDR1 as LNHDA and CDR2 as SQIVND (reference sequence). V lost 3 bases, J lost 9 bases, and 10 bases stayed unmatched. The CDR3 length is 16 residues. In DNA, the CDR3 is TGTGCCAGTAGTATTCCTTCGACTAGCGGGAGAGGCACGCAGTATTTT. Encoded protein: CASSIPSTSGRGTQYF.

The rearrangement uses TRBV5-1 and TRBJ2-6, with a tentative D call TRBD1 (6 bases). Germline CDR1 and CDR2: SGHRS and YFSETQ. Trimming cost V 2 bases and J 2 bases, with 14 bases left between them. CDR3 length: 17 amino acids. The CDR3 sequence is CASSFLTNRAGANVLTF. In nucleotides, the CDR3 is TGCGCCAGCAGCTTCCTGACTAACAGGGCTGGGGCCAACGTCCTGACTTTC.

This clonotype has only one observation. The junction and the germline gene differ at one end; a read error may be behind it. The rearrangement links TRBV3-1 to TRBJ2-7; 8 bases fit TRBD2. Germline CDR1 is LGHDT and CDR2 is YNNKEL (reference sequence). The CDR3 contains 14 residues. The CDR3 nucleotides read TGTGCCAGCCGCCATAGCGGGGATTCCTACGAGCAGTACTTC. This sequence encodes CASRHSGDSYEQYF.

The chain employs TRBV5-1 and TRBJ2-5, with D hard to call. Germline-derived CDR1 and CDR2 are SGHRS and YFSETQ. The CDR3 is 15 amino acids. Trimming took 0 bases from V and 3 from J, leaving 12 bases between them. For the CDR3, the DNA is TGCGCCAGCAGCTTGGGATTTAGAAAAGAAGAGACCCAGTACTTC. It encodes CASSLGFRKEETQYF.

The rearrangement joins TRBV5-4 to TRBJ1-2; D remains unclear. V gave up 1 base and J gave up 8 bases, with 15 bases separating them. The CDR3 consists of 14 residues. Germline V gene sequence: CDR1 SGHNT, CDR2 YYREEE (reference sequence). This chain's CDR3 is CASSLFAAPGGYTF. The CDR3 nucleotides read TGTGCCAGCAGCTTGTTTGCGGCCCCAGGCGGCTACACCTTC.

The CDR3 region is CASSSPGLATYEQYF. For the CDR3, the DNA is TGTGCCAGTAGTAGTCCGGGACTAGCAACCTACGAGCAGTACTTC. The J gene is TRBJ2-7, the V gene TRBV19, with 9 bases fitting TRBD2. The ends lost 4 bases at V and 2 bases at J; junction bases unmatched: 6. CDR1 LNHDA and CDR2 SQIVND come from the germline V gene (reference sequence). The CDR3 contains 15 residues.

The rearrangement uses TRBV30 and TRBJ1-1; D is unclear. Germline V CDR1 and CDR2: GTSNPN, SVGIG (reference sequence). V was trimmed by 0 bases and J by 6 bases, leaving 5 bases between them. This CDR3 spans 11 amino acids. CDR3 protein: CAWSVSPEAFF. The CDR3 coding sequence is TGTGCCTGGAGTGTATCCCCTGAAGCTTTCTTT.

This rearrangement joins TRBV24-1 to TRBJ2-2; tentative D call: TRBD1 (6 bases). CDR1 is KGHDR, CDR2 SFDVKD, per germline. The germline V and J ends were trimmed by 8 bases and 7 bases, with 13 bases remaining between them. The CDR3 is made up of 13 amino acids. CDR3 in amino acids: CATTGEGDGELFF. CDR3 in DNA: TGTGCCACCACAGGGGAAGGGGACGGGGAGCTGTTTTTT.

The genes are TRBV5-6 and TRBJ1-5; possible D gene TRBD1, 5 bases. The ends were cut back, 2 bases at V and 1 base at J, with 16 bases in the middle. The CDR3 sequence is 17 residues long. Per the germline V gene, CDR1 is SGHDT and CDR2 is YYEEEE. As DNA, the CDR3 is TGTGCCAGCAGCTTCGGGGCATCCAGTGGGAGCAATCAGCCCCAGCATTTT. Amino acid sequence: CASSFGASSGSNQPQHF.

This chain links TRBV7-8 with TRBJ2-7; 10 bases are shared with TRBD1. The CDR3 totals 14 residues. CDR1 SGHVS and CDR2 FQNEAQ come from the germline V gene. V lost 8 bases and J lost 3; bases outside the gene matches: 7. Written as DNA, the CDR3 is TGTGCCAGCTCTTCGGGACAGGGGTTCTACGAGCAGTACTTC. Translation gives CASSSGQGFYEQYF.

J is TRBJ2-2 and V is TRBV7-3, with TRBD2 matching over 8 bases. The length of the CDR3 is 16 residues. Germline-derived CDR1 and CDR2 are SGHTA and FQGTGA. V lost 5 bases to trimming and J lost 4 bases; unmatched junction nucleotides: 9. In DNA form, the CDR3 reads TGTGCCAGCAGCCAGACCGGGGGGGCCGTCACCGGGGAGCTGTTTTTT. Protein sequence: CASSQTGGAVTGELFF. Full variable domain (missing parts from reference TRBV7-3 and TRBJ2-2): GAGVSQTPSNKVTEKGKYVELRCDPISGHTALYWYRQSLGQGPEFLIYFQGTGAADDSGLPNDRFFAVRPEGSVSTLKIQRTERGDSAVYLCASSQTGGAVTGELFFGEGSRLTVL.

V gene TRBV5-1 combines with J gene TRBJ2-3; D unresolved. Germline CDR1 and CDR2: SGHRS and YFSETQ. V was cut by 1 base and J by 4 bases, with 10 bases left in between. This CDR3 contains 14 residues. CDR3 DNA sequence: TGCGCCAGCAGCTTGCTTGGGTATCCAGATACGCAGTATTTT. Residues: CASSLLGYPDTQYF.

The chain combines TRBV28 with TRBJ1-5, with 8 bases that match TRBD1. Per the germline V gene, CDR1 is MDHEN and CDR2 is SYDVKM. The CDR3 covers 15 residues. V gave up 6 bases and J gave up 3 bases; unmatched junction bases: 7. CDR3 sequence: CASRKPGQDNQPQHF. The CDR3 coding sequence is TGTGCCAGCAGAAAGCCGGGACAGGACAATCAGCCCCAGCATTTT.

The rearrangement joins TRBV12-3 or TRBV12-4 to TRBJ1-4, with 10 bases lining up with TRBD1. The CDR3 extends over 15 amino acids. Trimming took 6 bases from V and 7 from J; bases not matched to a gene: 8. The CDR3 bases are TGTGCCAGCAGCTTCCTGGGGGACAGGGGTGAAAAACTGTTTTTT. Its protein is CASSFLGDRGEKLFF.